This entry lists 5 T cell receptor beta chains sequenced from one sample in a study of blood T cell repertoires in COVID-19. Clones were read by immunoSEQ multiplex PCR, and TCRdb kept only the in-frame ones, dropping some. The data contain about 68,000 clones, around 84% of them singletons. Input material: peripheral blood. The receptors stem from a man in his fifties or sixties with acute or convalescent COVID-19.

The chain joins TRBV7-8 to TRBJ1-6; D might be TRBD1 (5 bases). CDR3 length equals 16 residues. V shed 8 bases and J shed 6 bases, with 20 bases lying between them. Germline V gene data show CDR1 as SGHVS and CDR2 as FQNEAQ. The CDR3 region has the DNA TGTGCCAGCCAAATTTCAGACAGTTGGGGTAATTCACCCCTCCACTTT. Amino acids: CASQISDSWGNSPLHF.

Here the CDR3 reads CSGGGGPNEKLFF. For the CDR3, the DNA is TGCAGCGGAGGAGGGGGCCCTAATGAAAAACTGTTTTTT. J is TRBJ1-4 and V is TRBV29-1, with TRBD1 matching 7 bases. CDR3 length: 13 amino acids. V shed 7 bases, J shed 3 bases, and the junction held 5 bases outside the gene matches. CDR1 and CDR2 from the germline V gene are SQVTM and ANQGSEA.

This clone was detected only a few times. The chain couples TRBV7-6 to TRBJ2-7; 9 positions match TRBD1. This CDR3 spans 15 amino acids. The trim removed 1 base at V and 3 bases at J, leaving 4 bases unmatched. The germline gives CDR1 SGHVS, CDR2 FNYEAQ. The CDR3 region is CASSLGSGQGYEQYF. DNA for the CDR3: TGTGCCAGCAGCTTAGGGTCGGGACAGGGCTACGAGCAGTACTTC.

CDR3 region: CANQKVGEKLFF. As DNA, the CDR3 is TGTGCCAACCAGAAAGTTGGTGAAAAACTGTTTTTT. The rearrangement uses TRBV2 and TRBJ1-4; D is unclear. V lost 10 bases and J 7 bases, leaving 13 bases between the germline ends. The CDR3 is made up of 12 amino acids. In germline, CDR1 is SNHLY, CDR2 FYNNEI.

CDR3 in amino acids: CSVVGGANEKLFF. CDR3 coding DNA: TGCAGCGTTGTGGGGGGAGCTAATGAAAAACTGTTTTTT. This sequence joins TRBV29-1 and TRBJ1-4, with a weak D call TRBD1 (5 bases). Germline V lookup: CDR1 SQVTM, CDR2 ANQGSEA. Trimming stripped 4 bases from V and 3 bases from J, with 9 bases between. The CDR3 totals 13 residues. The entire variable domain, with the rest obtained from reference TRBV29-1 and TRBJ1-4, is as follows: SAVISQKPSRDICQRGTSLTIQCQVDSQVTMMFWYRQQPGQSLTLIATANQGSEATYESGFVIDKFPISRPNLTFSTLTVSNMSPEDSSIYLCSVVGGANEKLFFGSGTQLSVL.